Listed below are T cell receptor beta chains from one sample, sequenced in a study of blood T cells in healthy people across ages. TCRdb reprocessed the 5' RACE reads via MiXCR and lists one record per CDR3 protein. Seen here are fewer than 900,000 distinct CDR3 sequences, about 40% observed once, and the top ten hold 20% to 25%. The material sequenced was blood. These receptors were taken from a woman in her sixties or seventies in good health. Each CDR3 is given with its conserved first and last residue. Each record gives: J gene, D gene, V gene, clone size, CDR3 DNA, CDR3 protein. A D gene is named only where the DNA matches it firmly. Rows may omit the clone size; those that give it use once, few, many or a size class.

J gene: TRBJ2-3
D gene: -
V gene: TRBV3-1
clone size: -
CDR3 DNA: TGTGCCAGCAGCCCCTTCGGACTAAGCGCAGATACGCAGTATTTT
CDR3 protein: CASSPFGLSADTQYF

J gene: TRBJ2-7
D gene: -
V gene: TRBV28
clone size: few
CDR3 DNA: TGTGCCAGCAGTCTCCAGGTGACCGAGCAGTACTTC
CDR3 protein: CASSLQVTEQYF

J gene: TRBJ2-6
D gene: -
V gene: TRBV6-1
clone size: -
CDR3 DNA: TGTGCCAGCAGTGATTGGGCAGGGAGGCGCTCTGGGGCCAACGTCCTGACTTTC
CDR3 protein: CASSDWAGRRSGANVLTF

J gene: TRBJ2-3
D gene: -
V gene: TRBV10-3
clone size: few
CDR3 DNA: TGTGCCATCACGGGAGCCCTCGGCACAGATACGCAGTATTTT
CDR3 protein: CAITGALGTDTQYF

J gene: TRBJ2-7
D gene: TRBD2
V gene: TRBV20-1
clone size: -
CDR3 DNA: TGCAGTGCTAGTCCTGGTAGCGGGAGGTCCTACAATGAGCAGTACTTC
CDR3 protein: CSASPGSGRSYNEQYF

J gene: TRBJ1-2
D gene: -
V gene: TRBV20-1
clone size: -
CDR3 DNA: TGCAGTGCTAGAGATGGACGGGGAGTGGGCGACTATGGCTACACCTTC
CDR3 protein: CSARDGRGVGDYGYTF

J gene: TRBJ2-5
D gene: -
V gene: TRBV3-1
clone size: -
CDR3 DNA: TGTGCCAGCAGCCACAACCCGGGACAACAAGAGACCCAGTACTTC
CDR3 protein: CASSHNPGQQETQYF

J gene: TRBJ2-7
D gene: -
V gene: TRBV28
clone size: -
CDR3 DNA: TGTGCCAGCACCCTAGGCGAACCCTACGAGCAGTACTTC
CDR3 protein: CASTLGEPYEQYF

J gene: TRBJ2-5
D gene: TRBD2
V gene: TRBV7-2
clone size: many
CDR3 DNA: TGTGCCAGCAGCTTAAACCAGGGACTAGCGGGAAATTTTGAGACCCAGTACTTC
CDR3 protein: CASSLNQGLAGNFETQYF

J gene: TRBJ1-2
D gene: TRBD1
V gene: TRBV20-1
clone size: few
CDR3 DNA: TGCAGTGCCAGAGACAGGGAGGCGGCGGGCGGCTACACCTTC
CDR3 protein: CSARDREAAGGYTF

J gene: TRBJ2-7
D gene: TRBD1
V gene: TRBV20-1
clone size: few
CDR3 DNA: TGCAGTGCTAGAGATGAGAGACAGGGGCTTTACGAGCAGTACTTC
CDR3 protein: CSARDERQGLYEQYF

J gene: TRBJ2-3
D gene: TRBD2
V gene: TRBV7-9
clone size: once
CDR3 DNA: TGTGCCAGCAACCCTCAGCGGGGAAGAGATACGCAGTATTTT
CDR3 protein: CASNPQRGRDTQYF

J gene: TRBJ2-1
D gene: TRBD2
V gene: TRBV20-1
clone size: -
CDR3 DNA: TGCAGTGCTAGCTTAAGGAGCGGGGGGGATATTGAGCAGTTCTTC
CDR3 protein: CSASLRSGGDIEQFF

J gene: TRBJ2-7
D gene: -
V gene: TRBV18
clone size: -
CDR3 DNA: TGTGCCAGCTCACGGGGAGACTCCCCCTACGAGCAGTACTTC
CDR3 protein: CASSRGDSPYEQYF

J gene: TRBJ2-7
D gene: -
V gene: TRBV11-2
clone size: -
CDR3 DNA: TGTGCCAGCAGCTTGGCCCCGGGAGTCGGGGTCGAGCAGTACTTC
CDR3 protein: CASSLAPGVGVEQYF

J gene: TRBJ2-3
D gene: TRBD2
V gene: TRBV9
clone size: few
CDR3 DNA: TGTGCTCCAGCGGGGGGCGGCTTCCACCTTCTTGTTATTACAGATACGCAGTATTTT
CDR3 protein: CAPAGGGFHLLVITDTQYF

J gene: TRBJ1-5
D gene: -
V gene: TRBV11-2
clone size: -
CDR3 DNA: TGTGCCAGCAACTTAGATAGGGTTCAGCCCCAGCATTTT
CDR3 protein: CASNLDRVQPQHF

J gene: TRBJ2-1
D gene: TRBD2
V gene: TRBV20-1
clone size: -
CDR3 DNA: TGCAGTGCTAAGAGACTAGCGGGCTCCTACAATGAGCAGTTCTTC
CDR3 protein: CSAKRLAGSYNEQFF

J gene: TRBJ2-3
D gene: -
V gene: TRBV6-5
clone size: few
CDR3 DNA: TGTGCCATCTCTCGGGGGCTGGCAGATACGCAGTATTTT
CDR3 protein: CAISRGLADTQYF

J gene: TRBJ2-7
D gene: -
V gene: TRBV7-2
clone size: few
CDR3 DNA: TGTGCCAGCAGCTTAGAGGGACGGGGGTTATACGAGCAGTACTTC
CDR3 protein: CASSLEGRGLYEQYF

J gene: TRBJ2-2
D gene: TRBD2
V gene: TRBV11-1
clone size: few
CDR3 DNA: TGTGCCAGCAGCCCGGGGACTAGCGCGAACACCGGGGAGCTGTTTTTT
CDR3 protein: CASSPGTSANTGELFF

J gene: TRBJ1-2
D gene: -
V gene: TRBV11-2
clone size: few
CDR3 DNA: TGTGCCAGCAGCTCCCGGACAGTCGGTACCCGAAATGGCTACACCTTC
CDR3 protein: CASSSRTVGTRNGYTF

J gene: TRBJ2-3
D gene: -
V gene: TRBV2
clone size: -
CDR3 DNA: TGTGCCAGCACAGATACTCCAGCTAGCACAGATACGCAGTATTTT
CDR3 protein: CASTDTPASTDTQYF

J gene: TRBJ2-3
D gene: -
V gene: TRBV11-2
clone size: few
CDR3 DNA: TGTGCCAGCAGCTTAGGTTCGGGGGGCTGGACAGATACGCAGTATTTT
CDR3 protein: CASSLGSGGWTDTQYF

J gene: TRBJ2-1
D gene: -
V gene: TRBV9
clone size: -
CDR3 DNA: TGTGCCAGCAGCGTAGTCTCGGAGAGCTCCTACAATGAGCAGTTCTTC
CDR3 protein: CASSVVSESSYNEQFF

J gene: TRBJ2-1
D gene: TRBD1
V gene: TRBV20-1
clone size: once
CDR3 DNA: TGCAGTGCCCCTGGGCCCGGGACAGGGAGCGATAAGCAGTTCTTC
CDR3 protein: CSAPGPGTGSDKQFF

J gene: TRBJ2-4
D gene: TRBD2
V gene: TRBV7-3
clone size: few
CDR3 DNA: TGTGCCAGCAGCCTCCTTAGCGGGGGCGACATTCAGTACTTC
CDR3 protein: CASSLLSGGDIQYF

J gene: TRBJ2-5
D gene: -
V gene: TRBV21-1
clone size: -
CDR3 DNA: TGTGCCAGCAGCAGCCCCCTAGCGAAGAGAGAGACCCAGTACTTC
CDR3 protein: CASSSPLAKRETQYF

J gene: TRBJ2-5
D gene: TRBD1
V gene: TRBV9
clone size: -
CDR3 DNA: TGTGCCAGCAGCGTAACGGACAGGGGGAGGGAGACCCAGTACTTC
CDR3 protein: CASSVTDRGRETQYF

J gene: TRBJ2-1
D gene: -
V gene: TRBV20-1
clone size: few
CDR3 DNA: TGCAGTGCTTTCTCGGACCAACCGTTCTACAATGAGCAGTTCTTC
CDR3 protein: CSAFSDQPFYNEQFF

J gene: TRBJ2-3
D gene: -
V gene: TRBV7-2
clone size: -
CDR3 DNA: TGTGCCAGCAGCTTAGCTCGCGGAATGAACACAGATACGCAGTATTTT
CDR3 protein: CASSLARGMNTDTQYF

J gene: TRBJ2-5
D gene: TRBD2
V gene: TRBV5-1
clone size: few
CDR3 DNA: TGCGCCAGCAGCTTGGCGACTAGCGGCCAAGAGACCCAGTACTTC
CDR3 protein: CASSLATSGQETQYF

J gene: TRBJ1-4
D gene: TRBD1
V gene: TRBV27
clone size: -
CDR3 DNA: TGTGCCAGCAGTAGGGAGGGGGCGCGGGTACTGTTTTTT
CDR3 protein: CASSREGARVLFF

J gene: TRBJ2-1
D gene: -
V gene: TRBV15
clone size: -
CDR3 DNA: TGTGCCACCAGCAGAACGAGCTCCTACAATGAGCAGTTCTTC
CDR3 protein: CATSRTSSYNEQFF

J gene: TRBJ2-1
D gene: -
V gene: TRBV9
clone size: -
CDR3 DNA: TGTGCCAGCAGCGTTACTAGAGGAGAGCAGTTCTTC
CDR3 protein: CASSVTRGEQFF

J gene: TRBJ2-7
D gene: TRBD1
V gene: TRBV10-3
clone size: -
CDR3 DNA: TGTGCCATCAGCCGCCTCCCGACAGGGGCTTTGCACGAGCAGTACTTC
CDR3 protein: CAISRLPTGALHEQYF

J gene: TRBJ1-4
D gene: TRBD1
V gene: TRBV29-1
clone size: few
CDR3 DNA: TGCAGCGTTTCGGGACAGATGAATGAAAAACTGTTTTTT
CDR3 protein: CSVSGQMNEKLFF

J gene: TRBJ2-7
D gene: -
V gene: TRBV4-2
clone size: -
CDR3 DNA: TGTGCCAGCAGCCAAGTGGGTGGGGGGCCAGGCTACGAGCAGTACTTC
CDR3 protein: CASSQVGGGPGYEQYF

J gene: TRBJ1-6
D gene: -
V gene: TRBV3-1
clone size: few
CDR3 DNA: TGTGCCAGCAGCCAAGATTGGGCAGATAATTCACCCCTCCACTTT
CDR3 protein: CASSQDWADNSPLHF

J gene: TRBJ1-4
D gene: -
V gene: TRBV30
clone size: -
CDR3 DNA: TGTGCCTGGAGTCATGGATCAACTAATGAAAAACTGTTTTTT
CDR3 protein: CAWSHGSTNEKLFF